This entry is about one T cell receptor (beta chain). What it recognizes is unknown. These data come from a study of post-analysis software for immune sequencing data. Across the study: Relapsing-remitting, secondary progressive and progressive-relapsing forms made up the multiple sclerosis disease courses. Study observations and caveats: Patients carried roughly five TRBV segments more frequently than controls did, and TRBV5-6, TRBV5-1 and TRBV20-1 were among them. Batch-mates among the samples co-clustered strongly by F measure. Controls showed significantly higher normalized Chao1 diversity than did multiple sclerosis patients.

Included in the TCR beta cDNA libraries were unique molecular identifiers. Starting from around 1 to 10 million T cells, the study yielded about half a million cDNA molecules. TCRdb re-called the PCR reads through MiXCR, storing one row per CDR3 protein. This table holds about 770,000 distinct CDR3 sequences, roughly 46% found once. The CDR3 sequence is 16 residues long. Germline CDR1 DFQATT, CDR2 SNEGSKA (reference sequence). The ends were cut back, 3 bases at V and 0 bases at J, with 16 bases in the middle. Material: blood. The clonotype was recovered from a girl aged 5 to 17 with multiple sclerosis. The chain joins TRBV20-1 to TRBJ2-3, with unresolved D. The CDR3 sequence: CSASDLLAPSTDTQYF. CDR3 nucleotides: TGCAGTGCTAGTGATCTCCTGGCTCCTAGCACAGATACGCAGTATTTT.